The source of this T cell receptor beta chain is a study of response to subunit inactivated influenza vaccine. Study results and limitations: The authors suggested that few new T cells are recruited per seasonal influenza vaccination.

A note on this clonotype: As yet, its antigen is unknown.

Using its own MiXCR run on the RT-PCR reads, TCRdb lists one record per CDR3 protein. This table has about 480,000 distinct CDR3 sequences, over 10% appearing once. CDR1 SGHAT and CDR2 FQNNGV come from the germline V gene. Deletions cut 5 bases from V and 8 bases from J, with 18 bases between. The CDR3 covers 15 residues. Sequenced material: PBMCs from blood, taken roughly 46 days after vaccination. The chain recombines TRBV11-2 with TRBJ1-4, with a possible D match to TRBD1 (6 bases). This clonotype originated in a man aged 45-65 years who received an inactivated influenza vaccine. The CDR3 DNA follows: TGTGCCAGCAGCCGTAACCAGGGGCACAACGAAAAACTGTTTTTT. Translated: CASSRNQGHNEKLFF.